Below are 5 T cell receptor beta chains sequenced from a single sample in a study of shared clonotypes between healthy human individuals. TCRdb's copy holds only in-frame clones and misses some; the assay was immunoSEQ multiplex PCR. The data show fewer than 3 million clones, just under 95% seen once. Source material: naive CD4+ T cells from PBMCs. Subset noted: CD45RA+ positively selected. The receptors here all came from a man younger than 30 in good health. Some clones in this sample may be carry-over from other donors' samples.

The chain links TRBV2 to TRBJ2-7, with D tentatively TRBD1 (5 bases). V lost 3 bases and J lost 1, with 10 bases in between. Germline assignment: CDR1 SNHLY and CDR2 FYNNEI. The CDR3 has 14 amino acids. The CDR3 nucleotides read TGTGCCAGCAGTGACCGGTCAGGGTCCTACGAGCAGTACTTC. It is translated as CASSDRSGSYEQYF. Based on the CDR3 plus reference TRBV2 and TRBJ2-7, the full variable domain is EPEVTQTPSHQVTQMGQEVILRCVPISNHLYFYWYRQILGQKVEFLVSFYNNEISEKSEIFDDQFSVERPDGSNFTLKIRSTKLEDSAMYFCASSDRSGSYEQYFGPGTRLTVT.

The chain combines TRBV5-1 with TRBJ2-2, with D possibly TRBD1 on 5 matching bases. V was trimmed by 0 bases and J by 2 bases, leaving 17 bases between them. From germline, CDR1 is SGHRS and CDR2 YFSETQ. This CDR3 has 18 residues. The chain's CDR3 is CASSLEGLTEQNTGELFF. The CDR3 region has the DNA TGCGCCAGCAGCTTGGAAGGTTTGACAGAACAAAACACCGGGGAGCTGTTTTTT.

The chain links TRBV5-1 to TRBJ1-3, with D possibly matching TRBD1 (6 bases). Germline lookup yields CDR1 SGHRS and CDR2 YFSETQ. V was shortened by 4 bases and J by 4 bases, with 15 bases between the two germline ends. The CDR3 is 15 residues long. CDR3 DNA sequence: TGCGCCAGCAGCCCCCTTGGGGGCGAGGGAAACACCATATATTTT. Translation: CASSPLGGEGNTIYF.

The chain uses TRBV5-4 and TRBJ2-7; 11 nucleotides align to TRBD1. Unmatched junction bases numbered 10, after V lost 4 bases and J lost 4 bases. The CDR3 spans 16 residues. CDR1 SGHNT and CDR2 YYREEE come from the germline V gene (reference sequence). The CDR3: CASSALTGTGGYEQYF. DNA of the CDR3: TGTGCCAGCAGCGCGCTTACCGGGACAGGGGGTTACGAGCAGTACTTC. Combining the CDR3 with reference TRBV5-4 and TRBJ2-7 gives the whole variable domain ETGVTQSPTHLIKTRGQQVTLRCSSQSGHNTVSWYQQALGQGPQFIFQYYREEENGRGNFPPRFSGLQFPNYSSELNVNALELDDSALYLCASSALTGTGGYEQYFGPGTRLTVT.

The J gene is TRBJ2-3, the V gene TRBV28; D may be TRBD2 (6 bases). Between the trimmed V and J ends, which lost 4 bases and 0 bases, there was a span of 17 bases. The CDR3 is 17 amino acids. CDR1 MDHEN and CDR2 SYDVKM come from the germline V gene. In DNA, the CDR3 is TGTGCCAGCAGTTCAACAGCGGGCAGACCTAGCACAGATACGCAGTATTTT. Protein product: CASSSTAGRPSTDTQYF.